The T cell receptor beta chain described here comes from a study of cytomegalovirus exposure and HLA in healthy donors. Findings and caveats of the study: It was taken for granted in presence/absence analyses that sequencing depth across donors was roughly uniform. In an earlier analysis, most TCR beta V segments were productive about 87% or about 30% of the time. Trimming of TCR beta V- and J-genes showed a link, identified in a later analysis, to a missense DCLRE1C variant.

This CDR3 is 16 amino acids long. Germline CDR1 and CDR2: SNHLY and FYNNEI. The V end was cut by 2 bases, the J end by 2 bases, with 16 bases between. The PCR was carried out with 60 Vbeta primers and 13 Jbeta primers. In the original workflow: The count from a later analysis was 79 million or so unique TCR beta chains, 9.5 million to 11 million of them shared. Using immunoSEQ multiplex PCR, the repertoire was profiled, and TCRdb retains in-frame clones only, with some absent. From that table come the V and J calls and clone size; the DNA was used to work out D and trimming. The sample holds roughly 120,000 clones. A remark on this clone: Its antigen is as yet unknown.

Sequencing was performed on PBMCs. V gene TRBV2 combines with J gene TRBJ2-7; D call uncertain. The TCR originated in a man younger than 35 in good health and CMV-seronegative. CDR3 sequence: CASSETPPTVAYEQYF. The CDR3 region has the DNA TGTGCCAGCAGTGAAACACCCCCCACAGTAGCCTACGAGCAGTACTTC.